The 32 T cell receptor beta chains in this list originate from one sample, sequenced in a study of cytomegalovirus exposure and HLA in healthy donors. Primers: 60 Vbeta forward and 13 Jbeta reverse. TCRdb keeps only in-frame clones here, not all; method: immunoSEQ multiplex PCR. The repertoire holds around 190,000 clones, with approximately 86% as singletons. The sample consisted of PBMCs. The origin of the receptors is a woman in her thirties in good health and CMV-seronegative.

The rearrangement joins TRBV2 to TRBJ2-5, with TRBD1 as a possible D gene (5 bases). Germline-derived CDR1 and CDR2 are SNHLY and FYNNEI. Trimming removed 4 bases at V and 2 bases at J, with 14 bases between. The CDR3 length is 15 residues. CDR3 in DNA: TGTGCCAGCAGTGGGCAGGGTATACGGCAAGAGACCCAGTACTTC. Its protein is CASSGQGIRQETQYF.

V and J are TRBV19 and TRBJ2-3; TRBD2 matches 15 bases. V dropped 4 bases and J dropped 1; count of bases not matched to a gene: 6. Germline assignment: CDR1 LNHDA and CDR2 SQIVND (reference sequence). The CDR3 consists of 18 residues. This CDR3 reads CASSRGLAGGPGTDTQYF. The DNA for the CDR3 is TGTGCCAGTAGTAGAGGACTAGCGGGAGGGCCGGGCACAGATACGCAGTATTTT.

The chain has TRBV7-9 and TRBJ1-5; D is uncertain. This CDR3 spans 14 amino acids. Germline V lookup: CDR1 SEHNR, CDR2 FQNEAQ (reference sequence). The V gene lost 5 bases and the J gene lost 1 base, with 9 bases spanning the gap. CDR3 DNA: TGTGCCAGCAGCCCCGGAGGGAGCAATCAGCCCCAGCATTTT. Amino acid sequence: CASSPGGSNQPQHF.

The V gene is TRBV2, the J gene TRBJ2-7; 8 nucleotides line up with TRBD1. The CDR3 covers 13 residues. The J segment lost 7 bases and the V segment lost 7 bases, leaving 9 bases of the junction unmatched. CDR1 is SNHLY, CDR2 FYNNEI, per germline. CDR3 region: CASNGAGGREQYF. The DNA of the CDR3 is TGTGCCAGCAATGGGGCAGGGGGCAGGGAGCAGTACTTC.

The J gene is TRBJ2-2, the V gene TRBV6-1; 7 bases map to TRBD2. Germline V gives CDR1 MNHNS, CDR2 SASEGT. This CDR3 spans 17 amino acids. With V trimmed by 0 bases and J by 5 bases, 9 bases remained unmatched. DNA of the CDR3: TGTGCCAGCAGTGAAGCGCCGGCGGGAGCGGGAACCGGGGAGCTGTTTTTT. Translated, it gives CASSEAPAGAGTGELFF.

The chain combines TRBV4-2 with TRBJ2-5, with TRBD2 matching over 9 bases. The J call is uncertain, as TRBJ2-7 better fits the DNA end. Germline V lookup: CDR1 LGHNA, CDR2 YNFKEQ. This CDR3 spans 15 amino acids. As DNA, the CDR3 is TGTGCCAGCAGCCAAGTTAGCGGGGGACGCTACGAGCAGTACTTC. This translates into CASSQVSGGRYEQYF.

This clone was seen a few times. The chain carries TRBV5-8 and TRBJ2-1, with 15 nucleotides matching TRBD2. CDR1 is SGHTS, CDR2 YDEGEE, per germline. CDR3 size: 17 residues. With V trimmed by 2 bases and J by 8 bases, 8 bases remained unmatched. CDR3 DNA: TGTGCCAGCAGCTTCGAATATGGACTAGCGGGAGGGTATGAGCAGTTCTTC. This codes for CASSFEYGLAGGYEQFF.

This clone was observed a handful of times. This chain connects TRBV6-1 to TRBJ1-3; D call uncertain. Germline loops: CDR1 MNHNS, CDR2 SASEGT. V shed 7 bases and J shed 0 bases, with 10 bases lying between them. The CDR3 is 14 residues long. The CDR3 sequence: CASTRHHSGNTIYF. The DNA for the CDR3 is TGTGCCAGCACGAGACACCACTCTGGAAACACCATATATTTT.

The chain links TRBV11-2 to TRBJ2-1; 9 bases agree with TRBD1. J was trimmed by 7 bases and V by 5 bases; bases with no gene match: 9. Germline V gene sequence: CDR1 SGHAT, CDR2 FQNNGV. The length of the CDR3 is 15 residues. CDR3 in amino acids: CASSAIQGAVNEQFF. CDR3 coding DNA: TGTGCCAGCAGCGCGATACAGGGGGCGGTAAATGAGCAGTTCTTC.

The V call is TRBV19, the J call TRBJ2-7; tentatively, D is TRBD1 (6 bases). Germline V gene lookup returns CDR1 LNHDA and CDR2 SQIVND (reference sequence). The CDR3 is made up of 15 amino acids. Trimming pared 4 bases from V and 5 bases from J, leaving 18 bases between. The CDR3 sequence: CASSRYYGQSDEQYF. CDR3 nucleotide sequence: TGTGCCAGTAGTAGATACTACGGACAGTCCGACGAGCAGTACTTC.

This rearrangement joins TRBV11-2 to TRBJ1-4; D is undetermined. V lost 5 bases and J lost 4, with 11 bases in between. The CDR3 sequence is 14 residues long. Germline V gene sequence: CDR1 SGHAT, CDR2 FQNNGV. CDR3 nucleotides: TGTGCCAGCAGCGGTGAGCTCCTTAATGAAAAACTGTTTTTT. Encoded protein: CASSGELLNEKLFF.

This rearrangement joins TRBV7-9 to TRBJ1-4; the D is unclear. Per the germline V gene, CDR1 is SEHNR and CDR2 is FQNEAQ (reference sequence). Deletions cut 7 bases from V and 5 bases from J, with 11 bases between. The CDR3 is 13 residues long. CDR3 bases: TGTGCCAGCACGGGAAGGTCGAATGAAAAACTGTTTTTT. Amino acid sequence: CASTGRSNEKLFF.

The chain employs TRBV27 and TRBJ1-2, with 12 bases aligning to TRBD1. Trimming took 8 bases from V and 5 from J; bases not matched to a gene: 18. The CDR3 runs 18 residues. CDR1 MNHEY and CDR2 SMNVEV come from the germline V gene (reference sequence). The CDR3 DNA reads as TGTGCCAGCGGACACGACGAGGGACAGGGGGCCGCCTGGTATGGCTACACCTTC. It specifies CASGHDEGQGAAWYGYTF.

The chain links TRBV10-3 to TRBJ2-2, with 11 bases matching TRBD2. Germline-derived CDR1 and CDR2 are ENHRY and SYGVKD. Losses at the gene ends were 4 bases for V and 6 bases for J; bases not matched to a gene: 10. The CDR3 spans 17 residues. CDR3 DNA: TGTGCCATCAGTGGAATAGCGGGGGGGCCTTCGGCCGGGGAGCTGTTTTTT. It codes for CAISGIAGGPSAGELFF.

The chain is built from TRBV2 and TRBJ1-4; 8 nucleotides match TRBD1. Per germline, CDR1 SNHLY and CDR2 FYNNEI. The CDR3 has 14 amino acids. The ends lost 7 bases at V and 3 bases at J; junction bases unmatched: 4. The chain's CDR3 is CASKPTGANEKLFF. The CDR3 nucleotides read TGTGCCAGCAAGCCGACAGGGGCTAATGAAAAACTGTTTTTT.

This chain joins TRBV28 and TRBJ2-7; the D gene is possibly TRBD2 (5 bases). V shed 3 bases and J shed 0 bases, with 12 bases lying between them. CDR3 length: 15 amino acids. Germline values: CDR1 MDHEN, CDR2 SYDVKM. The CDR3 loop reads CASSFASFDSYEQYF. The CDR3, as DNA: TGTGCCAGCAGTTTTGCTAGCTTTGACTCCTACGAGCAGTACTTC.

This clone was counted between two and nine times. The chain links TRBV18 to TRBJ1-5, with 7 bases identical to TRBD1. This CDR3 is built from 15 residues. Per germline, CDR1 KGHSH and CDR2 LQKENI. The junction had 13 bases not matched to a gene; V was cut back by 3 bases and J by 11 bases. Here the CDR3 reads CASSPDRYEIMAQHF. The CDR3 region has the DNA TGTGCCAGCTCACCGGACAGGTACGAAATCATGGCCCAGCATTTT.

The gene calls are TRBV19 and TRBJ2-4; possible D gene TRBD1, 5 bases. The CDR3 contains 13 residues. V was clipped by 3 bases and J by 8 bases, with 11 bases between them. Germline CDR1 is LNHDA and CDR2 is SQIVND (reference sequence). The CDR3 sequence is CASSILGVDIQYF. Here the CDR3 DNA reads TGTGCCAGTAGTATTTTAGGGGTGGACATTCAGTACTTC.

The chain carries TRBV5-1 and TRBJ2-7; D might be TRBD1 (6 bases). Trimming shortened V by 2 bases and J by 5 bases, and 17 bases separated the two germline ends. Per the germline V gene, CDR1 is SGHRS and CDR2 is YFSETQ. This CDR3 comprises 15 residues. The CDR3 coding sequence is TGCGCCAGCAGCTTCGCAGGGGTCAGGGTTCACGAGCAGTACTTC. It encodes CASSFAGVRVHEQYF.

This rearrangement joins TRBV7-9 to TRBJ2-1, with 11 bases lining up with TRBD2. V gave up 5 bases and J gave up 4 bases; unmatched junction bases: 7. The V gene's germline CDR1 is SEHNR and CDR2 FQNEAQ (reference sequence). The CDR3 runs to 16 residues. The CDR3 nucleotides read TGTGCCAGCAGCCAGACTAGCGGGAAACTTTACAATGAGCAGTTCTTC. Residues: CASSQTSGKLYNEQFF.

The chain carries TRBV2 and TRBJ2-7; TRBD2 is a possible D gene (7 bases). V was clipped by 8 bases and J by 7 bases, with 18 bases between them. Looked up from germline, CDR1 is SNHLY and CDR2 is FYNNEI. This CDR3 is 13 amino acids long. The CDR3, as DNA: TGTGCCAGCGGCTCCCGGGGGGCTGGGGAGCAGTACTTC. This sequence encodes CASGSRGAGEQYF.

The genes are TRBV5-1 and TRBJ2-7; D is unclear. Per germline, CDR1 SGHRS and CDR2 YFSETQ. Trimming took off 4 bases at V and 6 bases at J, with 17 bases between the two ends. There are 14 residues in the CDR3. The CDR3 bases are TGCGCCAGCAGCCCACTAAGGAACGGTCTCGAGCAGTACTTC. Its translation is CASSPLRNGLEQYF.

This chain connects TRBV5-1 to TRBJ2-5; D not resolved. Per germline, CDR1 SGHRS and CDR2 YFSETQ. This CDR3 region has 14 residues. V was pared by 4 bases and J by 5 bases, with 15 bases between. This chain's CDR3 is CASSQINTGETQYF. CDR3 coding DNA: TGCGCCAGCAGCCAAATCAACACGGGTGAGACCCAGTACTTC.

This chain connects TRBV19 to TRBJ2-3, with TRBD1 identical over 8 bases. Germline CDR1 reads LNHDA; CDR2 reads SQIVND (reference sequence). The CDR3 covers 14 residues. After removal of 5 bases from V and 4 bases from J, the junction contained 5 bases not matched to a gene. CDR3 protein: CASSPDRGPDTQYF. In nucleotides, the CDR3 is TGTGCCAGTAGTCCCGACAGGGGACCAGATACGCAGTATTTT. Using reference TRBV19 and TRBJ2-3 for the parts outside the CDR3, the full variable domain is DGGITQSPKYLFRKEGQNVTLSCEQNLNHDAMYWYRQDPGQGLRLIYYSQIVNDFQKGDIAEGYSVSREKKESFPLTVTSAQKNPTAFYLCASSPDRGPDTQYFGPGTRLTVL.

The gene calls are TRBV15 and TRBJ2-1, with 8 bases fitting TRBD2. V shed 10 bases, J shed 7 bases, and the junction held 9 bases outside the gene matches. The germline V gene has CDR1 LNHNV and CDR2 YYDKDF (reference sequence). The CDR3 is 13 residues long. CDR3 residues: CAIDREGRNEQFF. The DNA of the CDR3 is TGTGCCATCGACCGGGAGGGCCGAAATGAGCAGTTCTTC.

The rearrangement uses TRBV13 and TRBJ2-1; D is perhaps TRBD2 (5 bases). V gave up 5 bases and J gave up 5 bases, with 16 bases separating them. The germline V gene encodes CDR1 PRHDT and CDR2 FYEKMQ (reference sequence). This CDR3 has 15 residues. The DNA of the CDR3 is TGTGCCAGCAGCCACCGTGGGCGGGTTCACAATGAGCAGTTCTTC. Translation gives CASSHRGRVHNEQFF.

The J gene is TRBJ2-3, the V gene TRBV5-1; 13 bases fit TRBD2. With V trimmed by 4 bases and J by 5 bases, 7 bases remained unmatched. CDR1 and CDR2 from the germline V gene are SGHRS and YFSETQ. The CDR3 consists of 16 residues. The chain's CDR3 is CASSPWTSGSGDTQYF. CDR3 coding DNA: TGCGCCAGCAGCCCGTGGACTAGCGGGAGCGGAGATACGCAGTATTTT.

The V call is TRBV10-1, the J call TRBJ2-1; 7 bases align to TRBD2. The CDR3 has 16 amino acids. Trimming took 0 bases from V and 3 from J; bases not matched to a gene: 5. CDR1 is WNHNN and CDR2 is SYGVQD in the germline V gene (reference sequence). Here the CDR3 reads CASSESGSGGYNEQFF. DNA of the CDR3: TGCGCCAGCAGTGAGTCCGGTTCGGGGGGCTACAATGAGCAGTTCTTC.

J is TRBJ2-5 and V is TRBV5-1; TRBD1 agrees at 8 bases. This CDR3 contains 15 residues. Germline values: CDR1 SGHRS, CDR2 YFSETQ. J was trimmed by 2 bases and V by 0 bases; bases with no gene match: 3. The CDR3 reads CASSLATGGQETQYF. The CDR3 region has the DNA TGCGCCAGCAGCTTGGCTACAGGGGGACAAGAGACCCAGTACTTC. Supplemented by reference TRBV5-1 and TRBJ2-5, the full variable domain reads KAGVTQTPRYLIKTRGQQVTLSCSPISGHRSVSWYQQTPGQGLQFLFEYFSETQRNKGNFPGRFSGRQFSNSRSEMNVSTLELGDSALYLCASSLATGGQETQYFGPGTRLLVL.

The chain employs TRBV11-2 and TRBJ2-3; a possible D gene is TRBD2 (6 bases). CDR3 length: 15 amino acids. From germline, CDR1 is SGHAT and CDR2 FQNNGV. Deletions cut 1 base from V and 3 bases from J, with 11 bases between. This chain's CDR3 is CASSLVSGLTDTQYF. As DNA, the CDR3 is TGTGCCAGCAGCTTAGTTAGCGGCCTAACAGATACGCAGTATTTT. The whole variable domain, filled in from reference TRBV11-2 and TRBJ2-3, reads EAGVAQSPRYKIIEKRQSVAFWCNPISGHATLYWYQQILGQGPKLLIQFQNNGVVDDSQLPKDRFSAERLKGVDSTLKIQPAKLEDSAVYLCASSLVSGLTDTQYFGPGTRLTVL.

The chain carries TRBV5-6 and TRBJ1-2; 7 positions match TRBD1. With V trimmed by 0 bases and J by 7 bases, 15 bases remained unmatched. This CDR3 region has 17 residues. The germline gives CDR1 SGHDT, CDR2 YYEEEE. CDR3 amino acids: CASSLALEGTVRGGYTF. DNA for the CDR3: TGTGCCAGCAGCTTGGCATTGGAGGGGACAGTAAGGGGTGGCTACACCTTC. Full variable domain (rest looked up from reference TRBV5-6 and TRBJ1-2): DAGVTQSPTHLIKTRGQQVTLRCSPKSGHDTVSWYQQALGQGPQFIFQYYEEEERQRGNFPDRFSGHQFPNYSSELNVNALLLGDSALYLCASSLALEGTVRGGYTFGSGTRLTVV.

This CDR3 is CASRKGQGNGELFF. The CDR3 DNA reads as TGTGCCAGCAGGAAGGGACAGGGTAACGGGGAGCTGTTTTTT. This rearrangement joins TRBV6-1 to TRBJ2-2; 9 positions agree with TRBD1. The germline V gene encodes CDR1 MNHNS and CDR2 SASEGT. CDR3 size: 14 residues. V dropped 6 bases and J dropped 7; count of bases not matched to a gene: 6.